The 7 T cell receptor beta chains reported below all come from one sample, sequenced in a study of chemoradiotherapy in HPV16-positive cancers. This table comes from immunoSEQ multiplex PCR, and its TCRdb copy is limited to in-frame clones, with some not included. The sample lists about 2,800 clones; around 84% were seen once. This material consisted of tumor tissue, taken from a patient who underwent chemoradiotherapy. Receptor source: a human donor with HPV-associated anogenital cancer.

The gene calls are TRBV30 and TRBJ1-2; no reliable D call. This CDR3 region has 14 residues. The V gene's germline CDR1 is GTSNPN and CDR2 SVGIG (reference sequence). The germline V and J ends were trimmed by 5 bases and 12 bases, with 25 bases remaining between them. As DNA, the CDR3 is TGTGCCTGGCCGTGGTGTGGCAGACCGGCCTCGGACACCTTC. It is translated as CAWPWCGRPASDTF.

This clone was found once. This chain connects TRBV27 to TRBJ1-2, with 9 bases identical to TRBD1. Germline V gene sequence: CDR1 MNHEY, CDR2 SMNVEV (reference sequence). The CDR3 consists of 13 residues. Losses at the gene ends were 7 bases for V and 8 bases for J; bases not matched to a gene: 8. The CDR3 bases are TGTGCCAGCACCACATCACAGGGGGCGGGCTACACCTTC. This gives the protein CASTTSQGAGYTF.

The V and J genes are TRBV21-1 and TRBJ2-1. TRBV21-1 corresponds to a pseudogene. The CDR3 runs to 13 residues. CDR3 region: CASSGNAYNEQFF. DNA for the CDR3: TGTGCCAGCAGCGGGAATGCCTACAATGAGCAGTTCTTC.

Of note for this clone: A read error may account for a junction end that differs from germline. This chain links TRBV7-7 with TRBJ2-5; possible D gene TRBD1, 6 bases. CDR1 is SSHAT, CDR2 FNYEAQ, per germline (reference sequence). This CDR3 spans 13 amino acids. The CDR3 nucleotides are TGTGCTAGCAGCTTAGGGGGAGAGGAGACCCAGTACTTC. This translates into CASSLGGEETQYF.

The J gene is TRBJ2-7, the V gene TRBV7-2; 8 nucleotides align to TRBD1. Trimming removed 6 bases from V and 4 bases from J; junction bases left unmatched: 5. The CDR3 runs 13 residues. Germline V lookup: CDR1 SGHTA, CDR2 FQGNSA. The CDR3 spells CASRTTGEYEQYF. The CDR3 DNA sequence: TGTGCCAGCAGAACGACAGGGGAGTACGAGCAGTACTTC.

This chain links TRBV28 with TRBJ1-2; the D gene is possibly TRBD1 (5 bases). There are 13 residues in the CDR3. V gave up 3 bases and J gave up 6 bases, with 11 bases separating them. Germline V gene sequence: CDR1 MDHEN, CDR2 SYDVKM. The CDR3 here is CASSLPGFDGYTF. Written as DNA, the CDR3 is TGTGCCAGCAGTTTGCCAGGGTTTGATGGCTACACCTTC.

The gene calls are TRBV11-2 and TRBJ2-5, with 8 positions matching TRBD2. There are 16 residues in the CDR3. After removal of 1 base from V and 4 bases from J, the junction contained 8 bases not matched to a gene. Per the germline V gene, CDR1 is SGHAT and CDR2 is FQNNGV. The CDR3 DNA is TGTGCCAGCAGCTTAGTAGTCGGGAGGGCCGTAGAGACCCAGTACTTC. Translation gives CASSLVVGRAVETQYF.